One and the same sample provided the 16 T cell receptor beta chains below, sequenced in a study of T-cell reconstitution after alpha-beta-depleted transplantation in children. TCRbeta library preparation incorporated unique molecular identifiers. MiXCR, applied by TCRdb to the PCR reads, yields one record per CDR3 protein. The table records hundreds of thousands of distinct CDR3 sequences, approximately 15% of them present only once. The material was PBMCs, mostly from graft donor cells, obtained 360 days after TCRalphabeta/CD19-depleted stem cell transplant. These receptors were obtained from a male patient aged 10-17 years who had a stem cell transplant for acute lymphoblastic leukemia, so the T cells may come from the graft donor.

This clonotype was seen at least ten times. The V gene is TRBV9, the J gene TRBJ1-3; D uncertain. CDR3 length equals 12 residues. CDR1 SGDLS and CDR2 YYNGEE come from the germline V gene. The ends were cut back, 3 bases at V and 0 bases at J, with 1 base in the middle. The CDR3 coding sequence is TGTGCCAGCAGCGACTCTGGAAACACCATATATTTT. This sequence encodes CASSDSGNTIYF.

The sample holds many counts of this clonotype. This chain links TRBV29-1 with TRBJ2-2; 8 bases are a match to TRBD1. The CDR3 has 12 residues. The V segment lost 5 bases and the J segment 6 bases; nucleotides outside the gene matches: 2. CDR1 is SQVTM and CDR2 is ANQGSEA in the germline V gene. The CDR3 here is CSVRQGSGELFF. In DNA form, the CDR3 reads TGCAGCGTTCGACAGGGGTCCGGGGAGCTGTTTTTT.

This clonotype showed up just a few times. The chain uses TRBV9 and TRBJ2-1; TRBD1 is a possible D gene (6 bases). Trimming removed 4 bases at V and 0 bases at J, with 14 bases between. The germline CDR1 and CDR2 sequences are SGDLS and YYNGEE. This CDR3 has 16 residues. DNA of the CDR3: TGTGCCAGCAGCTCTGGGGGCCAAAGCTCCTACAATGAGCAGTTCTTC. Encoded protein: CASSSGGQSSYNEQFF.

This clonotype has a count of ten or more. V usage is TRBV12-3 or TRBV12-4 and J usage is TRBJ2-1; TRBD1 matches at 7 bases. V gave up 0 bases and J gave up 0 bases; unmatched junction bases: 2. This CDR3 comprises 16 residues. Here the CDR3 DNA reads TGTGCCAGCAGTTTAGCGGGACAGATCTCCTACAATGAGCAGTTCTTC. Amino acids: CASSLAGQISYNEQFF.

This clonotype was counted only a few times. V usage is TRBV20-1 and J usage is TRBJ2-1, with 8 bases fitting TRBD2. The CDR3 sequence is 14 residues long. From germline, CDR1 is DFQATT and CDR2 SNEGSKA (reference sequence). The V and J ends lost 3 bases and 2 bases, in that order; junction bases with no gene match: 3. DNA of the CDR3: TGCAGTGCTAGCGGGAGGGGGGCCTACAATGAGCAGTTCTTC. Protein sequence: CSASGRGAYNEQFF.

This clonotype has just one count. Here the CDR3 reads CASSTPGLLTGELFF. In nucleotides, the CDR3 is TGTGCCAGTAGTACACCGGGACTTTTAACCGGGGAGCTGTTTTTT. The chain joins TRBV19 to TRBJ2-2, with a tentative D call TRBD2 (6 bases). V was clipped by 4 bases and J by 5 bases, with 14 bases between them. The CDR3 runs 15 residues. Germline V gene sequence: CDR1 LNHDA, CDR2 SQIVND (reference sequence).

This clonotype was seen many times. The chain carries TRBV5-1 and TRBJ1-1, with D uncertain. V was trimmed by 0 bases and J by 2 bases, leaving 5 bases between them. The CDR3 loop spans 13 amino acids. In germline, CDR1 is SGHRS, CDR2 YFSETQ. CDR3 sequence reads: CASSLGGNTEAFF. CDR3 in DNA: TGCGCCAGCAGCTTGGGGGGTAACACTGAAGCTTTCTTT.

The sample holds many counts of this clonotype. The chain combines TRBV5-1 with TRBJ2-7, with TRBD2 matching over 11 bases. This CDR3 comprises 14 residues. J lost 4 bases, V lost 4 bases, and 4 bases had no gene match. The germline V gene encodes CDR1 SGHRS and CDR2 YFSETQ. DNA for the CDR3: TGCGCCAGCAGCGAAACTAGCGGGAGTTACGAGCAGTACTTC. Residues: CASSETSGSYEQYF. The full variable domain, completed using reference TRBV5-1 and TRBJ2-7, is KAGVTQTPRYLIKTRGQQVTLSCSPISGHRSVSWYQQTPGQGLQFLFEYFSETQRNKGNFPGRFSGRQFSNSRSEMNVSTLELGDSALYLCASSETSGSYEQYFGPGTRLTVT.

This clonotype has a count of ten or more. V gene TRBV29-1 combines with J gene TRBJ2-5; TRBD2 agrees at 8 bases. This CDR3 has 17 residues. From germline, CDR1 is SQVTM and CDR2 ANQGSEA. V trimming: 3 bases; J trimming: 3 bases; junction bases outside the gene matches: 15. CDR3 DNA sequence: TGCAGCGTTGAGAAACTAGCGGATATATGGGCCAAAGAGACCCAGTACTTC. Translated: CSVEKLADIWAKETQYF.

The genes are TRBV5-1 and TRBJ2-3, with D perhaps being TRBD1 or TRBD2 (5 bases each). The V gene lost 7 bases and the J gene lost 6 bases, with 15 bases spanning the gap. The V gene's germline CDR1 is SGHRS and CDR2 YFSETQ. The CDR3 has 13 amino acids. The CDR3 is CASGPQWGDTQYF. Here the CDR3 DNA reads TGCGCCAGCGGGCCGCAATGGGGGGATACGCAGTATTTT.

The CDR3 loop reads CASSYRQGDQPQHF. The DNA for the CDR3 is TGTGCCAGCAGTTACAGGCAGGGTGATCAGCCCCAGCATTTT. The V and J genes are TRBV6-5 and TRBJ1-5; D might be TRBD1 (5 bases). Germline V lookup: CDR1 MNHEY, CDR2 SVGAGI. The length of the CDR3 is 14 residues. V dropped 2 bases and J dropped 5 bases, with 10 bases sitting between them.

This clonotype was counted a few times. The chain has TRBV13 and TRBJ2-5; 7 nucleotides match TRBD1. V was clipped by 7 bases and J by 4 bases; unmatched bases: 9. Germline CDR1 reads PRHDT; CDR2 reads FYEKMQ (reference sequence). The CDR3 extends over 14 amino acids. In DNA form, the CDR3 reads TGTGCCAGCACCAGACAGGGACGCGGAGAGACCCAGTACTTC. This gives the protein CASTRQGRGETQYF.

This clonotype was seen ten or more times. The CDR3 nucleotides are TGTGCCAGCAGCCAAGATGGAACGGGAGTATCCAATGAGCAGTTCTTC. Its translation is CASSQDGTGVSNEQFF. The rearrangement links TRBV4-2 to TRBJ2-1; D is possibly TRBD2 (6 bases). V lost 0 bases, J lost 6 bases, and 15 bases lay in between. The CDR3 is 16 amino acids. CDR1 and CDR2 from the germline V gene are LGHNA and YNFKEQ.

Comments on this clonotype: This may stem from a read error, because a much larger clone lies one nucleotide away. Given the absence of the conserved phenylalanine or tryptophan at the CDR3 end, a read error is likely. The V gene is TRBV5-5, the J gene TRBJ2-1; 10 nucleotides agree with TRBD2. The CDR3 spans 15 residues. Trimming took 8 bases from V and 9 from J; bases not matched to a gene: 14. Germline V gene lookup returns CDR1 SGHKS and CDR2 YYEKEE (reference sequence). The chain's CDR3 is CARSGASGSTIEQFY. The CDR3, as DNA: TGTGCCAGGTCCGGGGCTAGCGGGAGTACGATTGAGCAGTTCTAC.

This clonotype was observed a handful of times. The chain recombines TRBV4-1 with TRBJ2-7, with a weak D call TRBD2 (7 bases). V gave up 0 bases and J gave up 2 bases, with 11 bases separating them. The CDR3 contains 15 residues. Germline-derived CDR1 and CDR2 are MGHRA and YSYEKL. CDR3 nucleotides: TGCGCCAGCAGCCAAGACGGGGGGCTCGCCTACGAGCAGTACTTC. Translation: CASSQDGGLAYEQYF.

This clonotype was seen a single time. V usage is TRBV29-1 and J usage is TRBJ2-2; D unclear. Deletions cut 7 bases from V and 2 bases from J, with 11 bases between. The CDR3 spans 13 residues. CDR1 SQVTM and CDR2 ANQGSEA come from the germline V gene. The DNA of the CDR3 is TGCAGCGGAAAGAAGTCAAACACCGGGGAGCTGTTTTTT. This sequence encodes CSGKKSNTGELFF.